This entry lists 8 T cell receptor beta chains sequenced from one sample in a study of blood T cell repertoires in COVID-19 (dated by TCRdb to the early 2020s). Library prep was done by the immunoSEQ multiplex PCR assay. TCRdb took over this immuneACCESS table, retaining in-frame rearrangements with V and J assigned. Such tables are incomplete; in checked studies, under half of the missing clones stem from an unresolved V gene, and the remainder is unexplained. This sample holds about 240,000 clones; around 90% were observed only once. The top ten hold about 0.99% of the sample. Sequenced: peripheral blood. The receptors here all came from a woman aged 40 to 50 who had recovered from COVID-19.

The chain recombines TRBV10-3 with TRBJ2-7, with TRBD2 identical over 9 bases. The V gene's germline CDR1 is ENHRY and CDR2 SYGVKD. The CDR3 has 17 amino acids. V dropped 2 bases and J dropped 7; count of bases not matched to a gene: 15. This chain's CDR3 is CAISEVASGDLLGEQYF. The CDR3 DNA is TGTGCCATCAGTGAGGTGGCTAGCGGGGACCTGCTTGGAGAGCAGTACTTC.

This clone appeared once. The rearrangement links TRBV5-8 to TRBJ1-3, with D unresolved. The germline V gene encodes CDR1 SGHTS and CDR2 YDEGEE. The CDR3 totals 15 residues. The V gene lost 0 bases and the J gene lost 0 bases, with 7 bases spanning the gap. The CDR3 DNA sequence: TGTGCCAGCAGCTTGGGGCGGTTCTCTGGAAACACCATATATTTT. This sequence encodes CASSLGRFSGNTIYF.

The chain employs TRBV19 and TRBJ1-1; tentative D call: TRBD1 (6 bases). Germline V gives CDR1 LNHDA, CDR2 SQIVND (reference sequence). V shed 3 bases and J shed 5 bases, with 16 bases lying between them. This CDR3 is 15 amino acids long. The CDR3 nucleotides read TGTGCCAGTAGTATCGGGGGGGCGACGGGGACTGAAGCTTTCTTT. It codes for CASSIGGATGTEAFF.

The V call is TRBV3-1 (or the pseudogene TRBV3-2), the J call TRBJ2-3, with 10 bases lining up with TRBD2. Germline V gene lookup returns CDR1 LGHDT and CDR2 YNNKEL (reference sequence). The length of the CDR3 is 18 residues. Unmatched junction bases numbered 8, after V lost 0 bases and J lost 2 bases. CDR3 protein: CASSQDRVLAGLTDTQYF. The CDR3 bases are TGTGCCAGCAGCCAAGATCGGGTACTAGCGGGGCTCACAGATACGCAGTATTTT.

The chain couples TRBV7-9 to TRBJ2-3, with 8 positions matching TRBD2. J was trimmed by 5 bases and V by 10 bases; bases with no gene match: 8. Germline values: CDR1 SEHNR, CDR2 FQNEAQ (reference sequence). The CDR3 extends over 13 amino acids. The CDR3 spells CATPRGVGDTQYF. CDR3 in DNA: TGTGCCACCCCGCGGGGGGTAGGAGATACGCAGTATTTT.

This clone was found many times. CDR3 sequence: CASSIVEALSPLHF. The CDR3 DNA follows: TGTGCCAGTAGTATAGTGGAGGCCCTTTCACCCCTCCACTTT. V usage is TRBV19 and J usage is TRBJ1-6, with unresolved D. This CDR3 contains 14 residues. The germline V gene has CDR1 LNHDA and CDR2 SQIVND (reference sequence). Trimming cost V 1 base and J 9 bases, with 10 bases left between them. The variable domain in full, completed from reference TRBV19 and TRBJ1-6, reads DGGITQSPKYLFRKEGQNVTLSCEQNLNHDAMYWYRQDPGQGLRLIYYSQIVNDFQKGDIAEGYSVSREKKESFPLTVTSAQKNPTAFYLCASSIVEALSPLHFGNGTRLTVT.

The chain recombines TRBV27 with TRBJ1-4, with 7 positions matching TRBD1. The V segment lost 6 bases and the J segment 8 bases; nucleotides outside the gene matches: 12. The CDR3 length is 15 residues. From germline, CDR1 is MNHEY and CDR2 SMNVEV (reference sequence). The chain's CDR3 is CASSPAGTASEKLFF. CDR3 sequence (DNA): TGTGCCAGCAGCCCCGCCGGGACAGCCTCCGAAAAACTGTTTTTT.

The chain links TRBV27 to TRBJ1-1, with 10 bases matching TRBD1. V was clipped by 5 bases and J by 2 bases; unmatched bases: 11. The CDR3 is 17 amino acids. Germline V CDR1 and CDR2: MNHEY, SMNVEV (reference sequence). The CDR3 sequence: CASSRRQGAVGNTEAFF. The CDR3 nucleotides are TGTGCCAGCAGTCGGAGACAGGGGGCGGTCGGAAACACTGAAGCTTTCTTT.